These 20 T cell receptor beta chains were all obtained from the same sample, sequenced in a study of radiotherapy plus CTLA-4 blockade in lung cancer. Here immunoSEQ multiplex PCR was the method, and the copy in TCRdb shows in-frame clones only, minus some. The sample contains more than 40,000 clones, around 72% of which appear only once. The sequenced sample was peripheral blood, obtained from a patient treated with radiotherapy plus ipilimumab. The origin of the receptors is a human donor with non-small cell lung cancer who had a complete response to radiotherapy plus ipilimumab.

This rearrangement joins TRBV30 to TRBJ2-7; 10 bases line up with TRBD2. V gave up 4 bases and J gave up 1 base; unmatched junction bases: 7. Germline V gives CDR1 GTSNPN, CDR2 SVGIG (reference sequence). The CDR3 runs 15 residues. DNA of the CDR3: TGTGCCTGGACTAGCGGGGGTAGATTATCCTACGAGCAGTACTTC. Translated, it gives CAWTSGGRLSYEQYF.

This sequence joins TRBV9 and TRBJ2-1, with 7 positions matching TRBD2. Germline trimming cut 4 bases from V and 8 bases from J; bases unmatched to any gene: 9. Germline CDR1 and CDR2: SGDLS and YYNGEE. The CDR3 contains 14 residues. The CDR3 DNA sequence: TGTGCCAGCAGCCCCCGAGCTAGCGGACATGAGCAGTTCTTC. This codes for CASSPRASGHEQFF.

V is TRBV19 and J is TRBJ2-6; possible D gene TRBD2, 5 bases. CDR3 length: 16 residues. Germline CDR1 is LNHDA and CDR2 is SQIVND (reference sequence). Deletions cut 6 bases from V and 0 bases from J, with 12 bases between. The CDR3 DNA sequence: TGTGCCAGTAGACTAGTCAGGAGCTCTGGGGCCAACGTCCTGACTTTC. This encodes CASRLVRSSGANVLTF.

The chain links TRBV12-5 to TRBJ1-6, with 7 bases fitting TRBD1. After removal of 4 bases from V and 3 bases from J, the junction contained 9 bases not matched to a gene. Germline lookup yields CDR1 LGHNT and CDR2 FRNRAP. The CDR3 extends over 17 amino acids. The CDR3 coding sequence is TGTGCTAGTGGTTCGCCTAGTGGGACAGTCTATAATTCACCCCTCCACTTT. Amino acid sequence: CASGSPSGTVYNSPLHF.

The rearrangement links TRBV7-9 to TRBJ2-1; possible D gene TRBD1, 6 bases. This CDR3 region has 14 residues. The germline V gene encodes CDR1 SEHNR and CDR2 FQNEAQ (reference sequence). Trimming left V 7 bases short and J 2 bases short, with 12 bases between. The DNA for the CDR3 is TGTGCCAGCAATACAGGGCTCCCCTACAATGAGCAGTTCTTC. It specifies CASNTGLPYNEQFF. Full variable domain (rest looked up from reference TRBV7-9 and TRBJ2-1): DTGVSQNPRHKITKRGQNVTFRCDPISEHNRLYWYRQTLGQGPEFLTYFQNEAQLEKSRLLSDRFSAERPKGSFSTLEIQRTEQGDSAMYLCASNTGLPYNEQFFGPGTRLTVL.

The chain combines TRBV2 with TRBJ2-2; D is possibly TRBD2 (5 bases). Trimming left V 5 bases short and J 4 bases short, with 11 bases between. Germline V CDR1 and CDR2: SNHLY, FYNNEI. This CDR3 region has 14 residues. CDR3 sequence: CASSLLEFTGELFF. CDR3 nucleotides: TGTGCCAGCAGTCTACTAGAATTCACCGGGGAGCTGTTTTTT. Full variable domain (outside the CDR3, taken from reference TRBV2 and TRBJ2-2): EPEVTQTPSHQVTQMGQEVILRCVPISNHLYFYWYRQILGQKVEFLVSFYNNEISEKSEIFDDQFSVERPDGSNFTLKIRSTKLEDSAMYFCASSLLEFTGELFFGEGSRLTVL.

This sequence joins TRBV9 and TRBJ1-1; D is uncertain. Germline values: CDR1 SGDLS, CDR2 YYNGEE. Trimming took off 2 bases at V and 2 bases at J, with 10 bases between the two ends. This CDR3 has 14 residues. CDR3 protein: CASSVITANTEAFF. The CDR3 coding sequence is TGTGCCAGCAGCGTCATCACAGCAAACACTGAAGCTTTCTTT.

In DNA form, the CDR3 reads TGTGCCAGTATGGGAGTACAAGAGACCCAGTACTTC. Its translation: CASMGVQETQYF. The chain has TRBV19 and TRBJ2-5, with D tentatively TRBD2 (5 bases). Trimming left V 7 bases short and J 2 bases short, with 8 bases between. This CDR3 spans 12 amino acids. Germline CDR1 reads LNHDA; CDR2 reads SQIVND (reference sequence).

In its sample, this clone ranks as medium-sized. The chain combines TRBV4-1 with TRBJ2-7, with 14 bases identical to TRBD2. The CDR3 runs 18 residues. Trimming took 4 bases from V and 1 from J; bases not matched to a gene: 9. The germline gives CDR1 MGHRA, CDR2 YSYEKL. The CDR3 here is CASSPWTSGRTDSYEQYF. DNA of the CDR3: TGCGCCAGCAGCCCCTGGACTAGCGGGAGGACCGATTCCTACGAGCAGTACTTC.

For the CDR3, the DNA is TGTGCCACCCGGAGGGGAGGGGACCGGGAGCAGTACTTC. Amino acid sequence: CATRRGGDREQYF. The chain is built from TRBV27 and TRBJ2-5; 7 bases are a match to TRBD2. After removal of 10 bases from V and 11 bases from J, the junction contained 16 bases not matched to a gene. Looked up from germline, CDR1 is MNHEY and CDR2 is SMNVEV (reference sequence). The CDR3 extends over 13 amino acids.

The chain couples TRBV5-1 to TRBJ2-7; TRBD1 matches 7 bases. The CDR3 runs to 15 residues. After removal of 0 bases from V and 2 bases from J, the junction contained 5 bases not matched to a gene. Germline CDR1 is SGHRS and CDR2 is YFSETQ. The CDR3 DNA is TGCGCCAGCAGCTTGGTCACAGGGGTTACCTACGAGCAGTACTTC. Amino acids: CASSLVTGVTYEQYF.

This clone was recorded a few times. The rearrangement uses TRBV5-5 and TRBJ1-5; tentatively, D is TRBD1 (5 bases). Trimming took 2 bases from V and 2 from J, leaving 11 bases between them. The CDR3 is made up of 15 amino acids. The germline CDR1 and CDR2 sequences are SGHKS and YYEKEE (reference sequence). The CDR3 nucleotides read TGTGCCAGCAGCTTCGGGGGTGGTGGCAATCAGCCCCAGCATTTT. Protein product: CASSFGGGGNQPQHF.

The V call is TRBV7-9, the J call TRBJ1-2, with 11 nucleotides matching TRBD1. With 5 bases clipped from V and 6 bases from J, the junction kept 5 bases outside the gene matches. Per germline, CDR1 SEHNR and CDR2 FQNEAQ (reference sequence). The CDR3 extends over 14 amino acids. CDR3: CASSAGQGVHGYTF. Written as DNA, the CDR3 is TGTGCCAGCAGCGCGGGACAGGGGGTACATGGCTACACCTTC.

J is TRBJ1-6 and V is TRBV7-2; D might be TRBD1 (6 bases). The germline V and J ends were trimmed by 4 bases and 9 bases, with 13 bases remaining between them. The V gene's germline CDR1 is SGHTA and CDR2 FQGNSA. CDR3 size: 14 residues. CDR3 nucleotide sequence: TGTGCCAGCAGCTCGGGAAACAGGGTTTCACCCCTCCACTTT. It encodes CASSSGNRVSPLHF.

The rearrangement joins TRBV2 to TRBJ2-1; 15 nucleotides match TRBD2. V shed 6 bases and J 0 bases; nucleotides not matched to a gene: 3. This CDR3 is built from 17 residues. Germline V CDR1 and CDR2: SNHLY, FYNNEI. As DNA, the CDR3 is TGTGCCAGCAGCGGACTAGCGGGAGGGAGCTCCTACAATGAGCAGTTCTTC. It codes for CASSGLAGGSSYNEQFF.

The CDR3 region has the DNA TGTGCCAGCGCCCTTATCGGCCAGGGTTCGTTCTTC. It is translated as CASALIGQGSFF. This chain joins TRBV2 and TRBJ2-1; tentatively, D is TRBD1 (5 bases). The germline V and J ends were trimmed by 8 bases and 15 bases, with 20 bases remaining between them. CDR3 length: 12 residues. From germline, CDR1 is SNHLY and CDR2 FYNNEI. Full variable domain (missing parts from reference TRBV2 and TRBJ2-1): EPEVTQTPSHQVTQMGQEVILRCVPISNHLYFYWYRQILGQKVEFLVSFYNNEISEKSEIFDDQFSVERPDGSNFTLKIRSTKLEDSAMYFCASALIGQGSFFGPGTRLTVL.

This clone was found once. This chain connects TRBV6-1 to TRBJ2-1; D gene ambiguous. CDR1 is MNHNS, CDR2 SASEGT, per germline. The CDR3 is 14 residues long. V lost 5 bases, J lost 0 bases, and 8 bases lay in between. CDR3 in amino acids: CASSNGGSYNEQFF. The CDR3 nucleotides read TGTGCCAGCAGTAACGGCGGCTCCTACAATGAGCAGTTCTTC.

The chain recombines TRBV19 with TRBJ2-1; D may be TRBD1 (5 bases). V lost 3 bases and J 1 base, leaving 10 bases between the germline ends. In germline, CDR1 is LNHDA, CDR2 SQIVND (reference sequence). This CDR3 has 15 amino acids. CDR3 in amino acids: CASSITGTSYNEQFF. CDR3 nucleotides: TGTGCCAGTAGTATCACAGGTACATCCTACAATGAGCAGTTCTTC.

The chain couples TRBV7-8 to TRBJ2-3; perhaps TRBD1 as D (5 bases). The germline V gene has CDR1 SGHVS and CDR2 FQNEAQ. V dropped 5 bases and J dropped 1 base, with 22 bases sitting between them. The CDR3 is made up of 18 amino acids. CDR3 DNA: TGTGCCAGCAGCCCGCGACGACAGTTTCCATGGGGCACAGATACGCAGTATTTT. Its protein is CASSPRRQFPWGTDTQYF.

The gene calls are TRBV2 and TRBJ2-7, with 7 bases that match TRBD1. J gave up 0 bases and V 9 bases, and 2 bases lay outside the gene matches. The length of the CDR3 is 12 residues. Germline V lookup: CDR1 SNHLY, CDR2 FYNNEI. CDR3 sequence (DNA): TGTGCCAGTACAGGGGACTCCTACGAGCAGTACTTC. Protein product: CASTGDSYEQYF.